This entry features one T cell receptor beta chain sequence. Its specific antigen is unknown. One base away there is no much larger clone; base qualities are not given. Separate from the roughly 700-subject first cohort, the validation cohort of 120 subjects was the group to which the donors belonged. The data belong to a study of cytomegalovirus exposure and HLA in healthy donors (dated by TCRdb to about 2017). For the study in its entirety: The 666 repertoires of the first cohort and the 95 to 150 validation repertoires were produced on the same platform, according to a later analysis. The study aimed to test whether cataloging public T cell receptors could reveal signatures of past pathogen exposure. A separate validation cohort of 100 to 150 different subjects was used in addition to the roughly 720-subject first cohort. High-throughput TCR immunosequencing, statistical association of individual TCRs with disease status, and machine learning were combined to predict cytomegalovirus infection status.

Study-wide findings and limitations: The study gave a list of around 170 TCR beta chains associated with cytomegalovirus. In a later analysis, TCRs clustered in the first cohort were found to also tend to co-occur in the 130 or so validation repertoires, with 94% of cluster scores above 0. The validation cohort had no HLA typing available for a later analysis, so co-occurrence within that cohort was assessed over all 120 or so repertoires. Three of the identified cytomegalovirus-associated TCR beta chains were confirmed in vitro to be specific for cytomegalovirus antigens. Most TCR sequences were observed very rarely across donors, whereas some public TCRs were present in many individuals. Cytomegalovirus status was reported to be diagnosed by the classifier with high specificity and sensitivity in both the original and validation cohorts. The authors suggested that the approach could potentially be extended to other disease states and immunological phenotypes.

Libraries were built with the immunoSEQ multiplex PCR assay. The original pipeline was this. A statistical classification framework was built for diagnosing cytomegalovirus status from the catalog of TCR beta chain sequences. The clones in this table, taken by TCRdb from immuneACCESS, are in-frame only. Not every clone is retained; where verified, under half of the shortfall comes from an unresolved V gene, and the cause of the rest is unknown. The V and J calls and clone size come from that table; D and trimming were worked out from the DNA. The sample table holds fewer than 150,000 clones, of which more than 70% were seen once. More than 1.5% of the sample comes from the top ten. Reading the germline V gene (reference sequence) gives CDR1 GTSNPN and CDR2 SVGIG. The cysteine opens and the phenylalanine closes a CDR3 of 12 amino acids. The DNA shown is the 36-base CDR3, in frame from base 1. Trimming costs V 0 bases and J 4 bases, and their ends lie 5 bases apart.

The TCR originated in a man younger than 30 in good health and CMV-seronegative. This chain is built from TRBV30 and TRBJ2-3; confidence is insufficient to name the D gene. Sequencing was carried out using PBMCs. The nucleotide sequence reads as follows: TGTGCCTGGAGTGTACGAGCAGATACGCAGTATTTT. Its translation reads: CAWSVRADTQYF.